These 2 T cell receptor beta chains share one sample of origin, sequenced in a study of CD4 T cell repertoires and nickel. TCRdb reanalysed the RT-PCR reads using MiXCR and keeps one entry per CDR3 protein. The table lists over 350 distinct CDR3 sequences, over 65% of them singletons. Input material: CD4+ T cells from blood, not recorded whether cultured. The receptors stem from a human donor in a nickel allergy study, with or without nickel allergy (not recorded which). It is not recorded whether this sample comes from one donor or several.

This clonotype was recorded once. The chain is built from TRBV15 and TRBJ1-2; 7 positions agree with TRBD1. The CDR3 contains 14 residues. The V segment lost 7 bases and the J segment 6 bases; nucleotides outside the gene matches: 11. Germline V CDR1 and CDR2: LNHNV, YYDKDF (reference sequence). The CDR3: CATKADRNSHGYTF. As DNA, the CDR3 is TGTGCCACCAAAGCGGACAGGAATTCCCATGGCTACACCTTC.

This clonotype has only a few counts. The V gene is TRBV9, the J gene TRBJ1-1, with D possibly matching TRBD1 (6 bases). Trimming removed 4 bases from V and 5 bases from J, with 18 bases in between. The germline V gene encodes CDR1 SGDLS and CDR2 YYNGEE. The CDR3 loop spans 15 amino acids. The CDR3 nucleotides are TGTGCCAGCAGCCCAGGGGCCGCCCGTCGGACTGAAGCTTTCTTT. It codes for CASSPGAARRTEAFF.